This T cell receptor (beta chain) was observed in a study of blood T cell repertoires in COVID-19. The overall study: In each case, the material was cDNA or gDNA derived from T cells, B-cell-depleted T cells, or PBMCs.

Original analysis: Estimation of nucleated cell counts relied on the amplification of reference gene primers. Method: immunoSEQ multiplex PCR; TCRdb's copy keeps in-frame clones and lacks some. V and J calls plus clone size are reproduced from that table; the DNA served to infer D and trimming. The data show over 200,000 clones, with roughly 87% seen just once and about 0.7% held by the top ten. The germline V gene encodes CDR1 SGHNT and CDR2 YENEEA. Trimming shortened V by 5 bases and J by 0 bases, and 5 bases separated the two germline ends. The length of the CDR3 is 13 residues. The V gene is TRBV11-3, the J gene TRBJ2-1, with D uncertain. This clonotype was obtained from a human donor in a cohort sampled during active COVID-19. Sequencing used peripheral blood. CDR3: CASSLSSYNEQFF. The CDR3 coding sequence is TGTGCCAGCAGCCTCAGCTCCTACAATGAGCAGTTCTTC.